This T cell receptor (beta chain) was captured in a study of CD8 T cells in ankylosing spondylitis. Findings and caveats of the study: Disease-linked clones reportedly showed significant enrichment in matched ankylosing spondylitis synovial fluid. Blood from ankylosing spondylitis patients appeared to carry a characteristic roughly eight-variant TCR beta motif. Peripheral blood samples showed relatively rare disease-linked clones, and these clones were CD8+.

Making use of molecular barcodes, quantitative 5'-RACE generated TCR beta libraries. TCRdb re-derived calls from the 5' RACE reads in MiXCR, one entry per CDR3 protein. The sample has roughly 470,000 distinct CDR3 sequences, roughly 26% seen once. This clonotype was seen only once. The antigen is undetermined. Trimming removed 3 bases from V and 12 bases from J, with 26 bases in between. CDR3 length: 16 amino acids. CDR1 and CDR2 (germline): MNHEY, SMNVEV (reference sequence). The chain is built from TRBV27 and TRBJ1-1, with D possibly TRBD1 on 6 matching bases. This receptor was identified in a male donor with ankylosing spondylitis. Sequencing was done on a sample of blood, either unsorted or a sorted T cell fraction (not recorded which). As DNA, the CDR3 is TGTGCCAGCAGTTTTGGGGTGTACCCTCCCGGACAGCATACTTTCTTT. Encoded protein: CASSFGVYPPGQHTFF.